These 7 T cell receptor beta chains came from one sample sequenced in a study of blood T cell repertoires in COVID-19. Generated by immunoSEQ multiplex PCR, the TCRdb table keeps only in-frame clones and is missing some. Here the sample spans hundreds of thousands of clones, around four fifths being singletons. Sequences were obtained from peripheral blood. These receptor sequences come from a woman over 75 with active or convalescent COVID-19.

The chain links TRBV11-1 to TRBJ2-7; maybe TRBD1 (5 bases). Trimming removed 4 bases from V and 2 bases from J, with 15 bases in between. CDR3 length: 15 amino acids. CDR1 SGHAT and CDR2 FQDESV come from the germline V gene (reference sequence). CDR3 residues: CASSYRAEGAYEQYF. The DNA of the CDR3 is TGTGCCAGCAGCTACCGGGCCGAAGGGGCCTACGAGCAGTACTTC.

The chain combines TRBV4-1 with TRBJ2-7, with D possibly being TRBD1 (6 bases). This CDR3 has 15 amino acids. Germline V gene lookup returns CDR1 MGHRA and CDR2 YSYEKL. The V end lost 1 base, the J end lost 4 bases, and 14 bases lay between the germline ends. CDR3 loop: CASSQGRQVLYEQYF. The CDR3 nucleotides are TGCGCCAGCAGCCAAGGCCGACAGGTACTTTACGAGCAGTACTTC.

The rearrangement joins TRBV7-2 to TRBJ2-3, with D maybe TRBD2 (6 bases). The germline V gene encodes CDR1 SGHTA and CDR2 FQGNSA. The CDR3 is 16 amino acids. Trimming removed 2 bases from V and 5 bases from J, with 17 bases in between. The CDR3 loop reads CASSLKQLTRQDTQYF. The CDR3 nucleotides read TGTGCCAGCAGCTTAAAACAGCTGACTAGACAAGATACGCAGTATTTT.

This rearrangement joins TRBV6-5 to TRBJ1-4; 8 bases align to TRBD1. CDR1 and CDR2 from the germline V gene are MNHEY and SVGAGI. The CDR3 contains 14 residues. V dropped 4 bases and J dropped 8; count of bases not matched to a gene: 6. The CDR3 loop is CASSWGRGREKLFF. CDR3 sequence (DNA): TGTGCCAGCAGTTGGGGCAGGGGGCGCGAAAAACTGTTTTTT.

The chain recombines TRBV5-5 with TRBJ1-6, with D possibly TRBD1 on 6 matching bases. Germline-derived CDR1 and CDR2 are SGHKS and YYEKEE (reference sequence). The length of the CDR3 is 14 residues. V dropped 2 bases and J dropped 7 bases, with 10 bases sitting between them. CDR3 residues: CASSFPGTNSPLHF. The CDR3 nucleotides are TGTGCCAGCAGCTTTCCCGGGACAAATTCACCCCTCCACTTT. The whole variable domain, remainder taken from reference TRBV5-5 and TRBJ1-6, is DAGVTQSPTHLIKTRGQQVTLRCSPISGHKSVSWYQQVLGQGPQFIFQYYEKEERGRGNFPDRFSARQFPNYSSELNVNALLLGDSALYLCASSFPGTNSPLHFGNGTRLTVT.

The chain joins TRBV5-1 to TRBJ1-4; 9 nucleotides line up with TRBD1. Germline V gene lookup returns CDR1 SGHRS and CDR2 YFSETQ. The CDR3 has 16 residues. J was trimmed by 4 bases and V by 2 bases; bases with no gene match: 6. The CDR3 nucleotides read TGCGCCAGCAGCTTACAGGGGGCTGCGGGTAATGAAAAACTGTTTTTT. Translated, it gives CASSLQGAAGNEKLFF.

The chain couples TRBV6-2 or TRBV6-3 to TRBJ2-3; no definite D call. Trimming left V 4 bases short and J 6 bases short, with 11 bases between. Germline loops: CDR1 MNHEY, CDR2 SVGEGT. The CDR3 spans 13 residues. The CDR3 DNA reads TGTGCCAGCAGTTCTAGAGGAGCGGATACGCAGTATTTT. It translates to CASSSRGADTQYF.